This TCR beta chain was recovered during a study of cytomegalovirus exposure and HLA in healthy donors. Study at large: Earlier work reported 117 million unique TCR beta sequences from about 180 million T cells. Points from the study as a whole: A link between a missense DCLRE1C variant and TCR beta V- and J-gene trimming emerged from a later analysis.

At the time of sampling, donors were nominally healthy, though unrecorded immune exposures were likely. Amplification used 60 Vbeta primers and 13 Jbeta primers. The repertoire was sequenced with immunoSEQ multiplex PCR; TCRdb's copy has only in-frame clones and lacks some. The table lists about 140,000 clones, 78% of them singletons. The CDR3 extends over 15 amino acids. Per germline, CDR1 SGHTA and CDR2 FQGNSA. V lost 1 base, J lost 4 bases, and 2 bases stayed unmatched. Notes on this clone: Its cognate antigen is unknown.

This chain uses TRBV7-2 with TRBJ2-7; 12 bases align to TRBD2. The clonotype originates from a female donor in good health and CMV-seronegative. The sequenced sample was PBMCs. CDR3 amino acids: CASSLGGTSGYEQYF. The CDR3 DNA reads as TGTGCCAGCAGCTTAGGGGGGACTAGCGGGTACGAGCAGTACTTC.